This entry features one T cell receptor (beta chain) sequence. Antigen: not known. The CDR3 covers 15 residues. Trimming pared 0 bases from V and 3 bases from J, leaving 10 bases between. Germline CDR1 is SGDLS and CDR2 is YYNGEE. These data originate in a study of siplizumab effects on memory and regulatory T cells. Profiled with immunoSEQ multiplex PCR; TCRdb holds only in-frame clones, not every one. This table has 90,000 to 140,000 clones, 85% to 95% appearing once. Overall study results and limits: There appeared to be greater diversity in naive T cells than in memory cells, and naive T cells seemed major contributors to the alloresponse. Tregs proliferating in siplizumab cultures lacked confirmation of their suppressive function.

This TCR came from a human donor in good health. The sample consisted of CD4+ T cells sorted from blood. V and J are TRBV9 and TRBJ2-1, with D perhaps TRBD1 (5 bases). The CDR3 nucleotides are TGTGCCAGCAGCGTAGGACTCAGGGACTACAATGAGCAGTTCTTC. Protein: CASSVGLRDYNEQFF.